Listed here are 25 T cell receptor beta chains from one sample, sequenced in a study of T cells after yellow fever vaccination. MiXCR, run by TCRdb on the 5' RACE reads, gives a single entry per CDR3 protein. The table lists 500,000 to 650,000 distinct CDR3 sequences, 9% to 15% of them singletons. The sample in question was PBMCs, obtained on the day of the yellow fever booster vaccination. The receptors shown here come from a young man who received the YFV17D yellow fever vaccine.

This clonotype was seen many times. The chain employs TRBV29-1 and TRBJ2-3, with D maybe TRBD2 (5 bases). The CDR3 consists of 13 residues. The ends were cut back, 3 bases at V and 0 bases at J, with 7 bases in the middle. Germline V gene data show CDR1 as SQVTM and CDR2 as ANQGSEA. The CDR3 DNA sequence: TGCAGCGTTGACCGCGGGAGCACAGATACGCAGTATTTT. Translated: CSVDRGSTDTQYF.

This clonotype was picked up a small number of times. The chain employs TRBV20-1 and TRBJ2-1, with TRBD2 matching over 11 bases. The CDR3 is made up of 17 amino acids. Germline V gene sequence: CDR1 DFQATT, CDR2 SNEGSKA (reference sequence). V dropped 5 bases and J dropped 4; count of bases not matched to a gene: 13. The CDR3 spells CSALGVAGGPGYNEQFF. The CDR3 region has the DNA TGCAGTGCTTTGGGGGTAGCGGGAGGGCCCGGGTACAATGAGCAGTTCTTC.

This clonotype turned up a few times. The chain combines TRBV7-2 with TRBJ2-7; 10 nucleotides agree with TRBD1. This CDR3 contains 14 residues. J lost 3 bases, V lost 4 bases, and 3 bases had no gene match. Germline CDR1 is SGHTA and CDR2 is FQGNSA. In nucleotides, the CDR3 is TGTGCCAGCAGCTCGACAGGGGGCGACTACGAGCAGTACTTC. It encodes CASSSTGGDYEQYF.

The chain uses TRBV5-1 and TRBJ2-3; 11 bases match TRBD2. CDR3 length: 17 residues. Losses at the gene ends were 4 bases for V and 2 bases for J; bases not matched to a gene: 9. Germline-derived CDR1 and CDR2 are SGHRS and YFSETQ. CDR3 in DNA: TGCGCCAGCAGCCCAACCTCGACTAGCGGGATCACAGATACGCAGTATTTT. As protein: CASSPTSTSGITDTQYF.

This clonotype was observed a few times. The V and J genes are TRBV30 and TRBJ2-1, with 8 bases that match TRBD2. This CDR3 has 13 residues. The trim removed 3 bases at V and 8 bases at J, leaving 6 bases unmatched. Germline V gives CDR1 GTSNPN, CDR2 SVGIG (reference sequence). The CDR3 reads CAWRSGSFYEQFF. The CDR3 bases are TGTGCCTGGAGGAGCGGGAGCTTCTATGAGCAGTTCTTC.

The table lists this clonotype with many counts. CDR3 DNA sequence: TGCAGCGTTGAGAGTACAGGGGAAGGATACAATGAGCAGTTCTTC. Translated: CSVESTGEGYNEQFF. J is TRBJ2-1 and V is TRBV29-1, with 7 nucleotides matching TRBD1. Germline V gene lookup returns CDR1 SQVTM and CDR2 ANQGSEA. The junction had 9 bases not matched to a gene; V was cut back by 3 bases and J by 4 bases. This CDR3 spans 15 amino acids.

This clonotype was seen at least ten times. J is TRBJ2-2 and V is TRBV7-8, with D tentatively TRBD2 (5 bases). V was clipped by 2 bases and J by 3 bases, with 16 bases between them. CDR1 SGHVS and CDR2 FQNEAQ come from the germline V gene. The CDR3 contains 17 residues. The CDR3 nucleotides are TGTGCCAGCAGCTTAAGTTTAGAGAGGGCCGACACCGGGGAGCTGTTTTTT. It translates to CASSLSLERADTGELFF. The full variable domain, in which reference TRBV7-8 and TRBJ2-2 provide the parts outside the CDR3, is GAGVSQSPRYKVAKRGQDVALRCDPISGHVSLFWYQQALGQGPEFLTYFQNEAQLDKSGLPSDRFFAERPEGSVSTLKIQRTQQEDSAVYLCASSLSLERADTGELFFGEGSRLTVL.

The CDR3 protein is CATSRARAGSNQPQHF. CDR3 DNA: TGTGCCACCAGCAGAGCGAGGGCAGGGAGCAATCAGCCCCAGCATTTT. The V and J genes are TRBV15 and TRBJ1-5; D possibly corresponds to TRBD1 (5 bases). The CDR3 has 16 amino acids. Germline lookup yields CDR1 LNHNV and CDR2 YYDKDF (reference sequence). V was clipped by 1 base and J by 1 base, with 11 bases between them.

This clonotype was counted at least ten times. This sequence joins TRBV27 and TRBJ2-3; D might be TRBD2 (6 bases). Trimming left V 7 bases short and J 7 bases short, with 15 bases between. The CDR3 length is 13 residues. Germline V lookup: CDR1 MNHEY, CDR2 SMNVEV (reference sequence). The CDR3 bases are TGTGCCAGCAAGGCTAGCGTGATACATACGCAGTATTTT. Protein sequence: CASKASVIHTQYF.

The rearrangement uses TRBV6-5 and TRBJ2-1, with 9 bases identical to TRBD1. Trimming took 2 bases from V and 9 from J; bases not matched to a gene: 14. Germline CDR1 and CDR2: MNHEY and SVGAGI. CDR3 length: 17 amino acids. CDR3 in DNA: TGTGCCAGCAGTTACACAGAACCGGGACAGGGTTTCTTTGAGCAGTTCTTC. Translated, it gives CASSYTEPGQGFFEQFF.

The genes are TRBV12-3 or TRBV12-4 and TRBJ2-1, with D hard to call. Trimming shortened V by 6 bases and J by 11 bases, and 8 bases separated the two germline ends. The CDR3 length is 10 residues. CDR3 DNA sequence: TGTGCCAGCAGCCCCGCAAAGCAGTTCTTC. Amino acids: CASSPAKQFF.

V usage is TRBV6-1 and J usage is TRBJ2-7; D unresolved. This CDR3 is built from 13 residues. V lost 6 bases and J 2 bases, leaving 11 bases between the germline ends. Per the germline V gene, CDR1 is MNHNS and CDR2 is SASEGT. The chain's CDR3 is CASSSPNTYEQYF. The CDR3 coding sequence is TGTGCCAGCAGCTCTCCCAACACCTACGAGCAGTACTTC.

This chain connects TRBV30 to TRBJ2-5, with D uncertain. CDR3 length: 11 residues. Germline values: CDR1 GTSNPN, CDR2 SVGIG (reference sequence). Trimming took off 0 bases at V and 4 bases at J, with 3 bases between the two ends. As DNA, the CDR3 is TGTGCCTGGAGTGTACTAGAGACCCAGTACTTC. Translating gives CAWSVLETQYF.

This clonotype appeared a few times. The J gene is TRBJ2-7, the V gene TRBV10-3; 8 nucleotides agree with TRBD1. The germline V gene has CDR1 ENHRY and CDR2 SYGVKD. J lost 3 bases, V lost 0 bases, and 4 bases had no gene match. The CDR3 is 15 residues long. The CDR3 DNA reads TGTGCCATCAGTGAGTCCACAGGGGGAGGCTACGAGCAGTACTTC. As protein: CAISESTGGGYEQYF.

This clonotype was observed a handful of times. The rearrangement joins TRBV5-1 to TRBJ2-5, with D perhaps matching TRBD1 (5 bases). The V and J ends lost 0 bases and 5 bases respectively, with 11 bases between them. The CDR3 contains 14 residues. Germline V gives CDR1 SGHRS, CDR2 YFSETQ. Here the CDR3 reads CASSLERGGETQYF. CDR3 nucleotides: TGCGCCAGCAGCTTGGAAAGGGGTGGTGAGACCCAGTACTTC.

This chain connects TRBV5-1 to TRBJ2-3; TRBD2 aligns across 8 bases. Unmatched junction bases numbered 12, after V lost 4 bases and J lost 5 bases. This CDR3 comprises 16 residues. CDR1 is SGHRS and CDR2 is YFSETQ in the germline V gene. CDR3 DNA: TGCGCCAGCAGCACGGGTAGCGGGAATGGTGGAGATACGCAGTATTTT. This sequence encodes CASSTGSGNGGDTQYF.

The table lists this clonotype with a few counts. The genes are TRBV7-2 and TRBJ2-1, with 13 bases aligning to TRBD2. With 5 bases clipped from V and 8 bases from J, the junction kept 6 bases outside the gene matches. The CDR3 runs 15 residues. CDR1 is SGHTA and CDR2 is FQGNSA in the germline V gene. CDR3 DNA sequence: TGTGCCAGCAGCAAACTAGCGGGAGGGGTCGATGAGCAGTTCTTC. Translating it yields CASSKLAGGVDEQFF.

This clonotype has only a few counts. V and J are TRBV7-9 and TRBJ2-1; 8 positions match TRBD2. V lost 3 bases to trimming and J lost 0 bases; unmatched junction nucleotides: 7. Germline CDR1 reads SEHNR; CDR2 reads FQNEAQ (reference sequence). The CDR3 has 17 residues. CDR3 sequence: CASSFPSGPSSYNEQFF. The CDR3 DNA reads as TGTGCCAGCAGCTTCCCTAGCGGGCCCAGCTCCTACAATGAGCAGTTCTTC.

This sequence joins TRBV29-1 and TRBJ2-5; the match to TRBD2 covers 14 bases. The CDR3 spans 14 residues. CDR1 and CDR2 from the germline V gene are SQVTM and ANQGSEA. The V and J ends lost 6 bases and 4 bases, in that order; junction bases with no gene match: 4. The CDR3 reads CSVGTSGGAETQYF. The CDR3 DNA reads as TGCAGCGTCGGGACTAGCGGGGGTGCAGAGACCCAGTACTTC.

This clonotype was counted only a few times. This chain joins TRBV29-1 and TRBJ2-7; 8 positions agree with TRBD1. The J segment lost 9 bases and the V segment lost 4 bases, leaving 11 bases of the junction unmatched. CDR1 SQVTM and CDR2 ANQGSEA come from the germline V gene. The CDR3 length is 13 residues. This CDR3 reads CSVVRDRFPGQYF. In DNA, the CDR3 is TGCAGCGTTGTCCGGGACAGGTTCCCTGGGCAGTACTTC.

This clonotype was counted a few times. The chain couples TRBV21-1 to TRBJ1-1; the D call of TRBD1 is as the table states it, not checked on the DNA. TRBV21-1 is shown as a pseudogene. The CDR3 sequence is 16 residues long. CDR3 in amino acids: CASSKKGGSGDTEAFF. In DNA, the CDR3 is TGTGCCAGCAGCAAAAAAGGGGGCTCGGGGGACACTGAAGCTTTCTTT.

This clonotype was found many times. The gene calls are TRBV4-2 and TRBJ2-7; D is perhaps TRBD1 (5 bases). This CDR3 contains 15 residues. Trimming stripped 1 base from V and 2 bases from J, with 12 bases between. Germline V gene lookup returns CDR1 LGHNA and CDR2 YNFKEQ. Written as DNA, the CDR3 is TGTGCCAGCAGCCAAGGAAGGGGTTCGGCCTACGAGCAGTACTTC. Its translation is CASSQGRGSAYEQYF.

This clonotype was observed at least ten times. V and J are TRBV10-2 and TRBJ2-1; 7 positions agree with TRBD2. Germline loops: CDR1 WSHSY, CDR2 SAAADI. Germline trimming cut 8 bases from V and 5 bases from J; bases unmatched to any gene: 12. The CDR3 is made up of 15 amino acids. CDR3 region: CASQGGSLGDNEQFF. CDR3 coding DNA: TGCGCCAGCCAGGGCGGGAGCCTAGGGGACAATGAGCAGTTCTTC.

The J gene is TRBJ2-7, the V gene TRBV19; D remains unclear. This CDR3 has 16 residues. The germline V gene encodes CDR1 LNHDA and CDR2 SQIVND (reference sequence). V shed 2 bases and J shed 0 bases, with 14 bases lying between them. This chain's CDR3 is CASSIRFSRSSYEQYF. CDR3 sequence (DNA): TGTGCCAGTAGTATAAGGTTTTCCCGGAGCTCCTACGAGCAGTACTTC.

The V and J genes are TRBV6-2 or TRBV6-3 and TRBJ2-5; the match to TRBD1 covers 8 bases. Germline assignment: CDR1 MNHEY and CDR2 SVGEGT. With V trimmed by 5 bases and J by 3 bases, 2 bases remained unmatched. The CDR3 has 13 amino acids. The CDR3 loop reads CASSGTGKETQYF. The CDR3 DNA reads TGTGCCAGCAGTGGGACAGGAAAAGAGACCCAGTACTTC.